The 8 T cell receptor beta chains reported below all come from one sample, sequenced in a study of somatic mutations in cytotoxic T cells in rheumatoid arthritis. This table comes from immunoSEQ multiplex PCR, and its TCRdb copy is limited to in-frame clones, with some not included. The sample yields thousands of clones, around 90% seen once. Sequencing was performed on CD8+ T cells sorted from blood. The receptors stem from a man aged 40-49 years with rheumatoid arthritis.

V is TRBV6-5 and J is TRBJ1-1, with 7 positions matching TRBD1. CDR3 length: 15 residues. CDR1 is MNHEY, CDR2 SVGAGI, per germline. V trimming: 2 bases; J trimming: 3 bases; junction bases outside the gene matches: 6. The DNA for the CDR3 is TGTGCCAGCAGTTACGACTACAGGGGTGACACTGAAGCTTTCTTT. This encodes CASSYDYRGDTEAFF.

The genes are TRBV29-1 and TRBJ2-7, with 7 bases that match TRBD1. V lost 3 bases and J lost 0; bases outside the gene matches: 5. The CDR3 runs to 14 residues. The germline V gene has CDR1 SQVTM and CDR2 ANQGSEA. The CDR3 sequence: CSVELTGSSYEQYF. The CDR3 DNA is TGCAGCGTTGAGTTGACAGGGAGCTCCTACGAGCAGTACTTC.

This chain links TRBV6-1 with TRBJ2-7; 7 bases are shared with TRBD2. This CDR3 comprises 16 residues. From germline, CDR1 is MNHNS and CDR2 SASEGT. V trimming: 1 base; J trimming: 1 base; junction bases outside the gene matches: 7. CDR3 sequence: CASSEGLAPRSYEQYV. CDR3 bases: TGTGCCAGCAGTGAAGGACTAGCCCCCAGATCCTACGAGCAGTACGTC.

As concerns this clone: The sample contains more than one DNA sequence encoding this CDR3. The chain carries TRBV6-6 and TRBJ2-3, with 10 nucleotides matching TRBD2. The CDR3 covers 14 residues. V shed 5 bases and J 1 base; nucleotides not matched to a gene: 0. Per germline, CDR1 MNHNY and CDR2 SVGAGI (reference sequence). CDR3 DNA: TGTGCCAGCAGTCTAGCGGGGGGCACAGATACGCAGTATTTT. Its protein is CASSLAGGTDTQYF.

The rearrangement joins TRBV7-8 to TRBJ2-4; 10 nucleotides agree with TRBD2. The germline V gene has CDR1 SGHVS and CDR2 FQNEAQ. J lost 5 bases, V lost 5 bases, and 15 bases had no gene match. This CDR3 is built from 18 residues. CDR3 DNA sequence: TGTGCCAGCAGCATATTATGGAGCGGGGGGGCCGAGGAAAACATTCAGTACTTC. Encoded protein: CASSILWSGGAEENIQYF.

This clone was found once. V gene TRBV5-5 combines with J gene TRBJ2-7, with D maybe TRBD1 (6 bases). Trimming shortened V by 7 bases and J by 2 bases, and 13 bases separated the two germline ends. Germline V gene data show CDR1 as SGHKS and CDR2 as YYEKEE (reference sequence). The CDR3 contains 13 residues. The CDR3 reads CASGWTETYEQYV. The CDR3 nucleotides read TGTGCCAGCGGGTGGACAGAGACCTACGAGCAGTACGTC.

This chain links TRBV4-1 with TRBJ1-5; TRBD1 agrees at 9 bases. The J segment lost 3 bases and the V segment lost 2 bases, leaving 2 bases of the junction unmatched. Germline CDR1 MGHRA, CDR2 YSYEKL. The CDR3 covers 15 residues. In DNA, the CDR3 is TGCGCCAGCAGCCAATGGACAGGGGTCAATCAGCCCCAGCATTTT. This translates into CASSQWTGVNQPQHF.

The rearrangement uses TRBV6-1 and TRBJ2-2, with 7 bases aligning to TRBD1. Germline loops: CDR1 MNHNS, CDR2 SASEGT. Trimming removed 5 bases from V and 4 bases from J; junction bases left unmatched: 7. This CDR3 region has 15 residues. The CDR3 coding sequence is TGTGCCAGCAGTTTCCGGGACAGACGCACCGGGGAGCTGTTTTTT. Protein sequence: CASSFRDRRTGELFF.